This T cell receptor beta chain was observed in a study of spatial heterogeneity in lung cancer. The wider study: Alpha-chain sequences were detected in numbers that were consistently lower than beta-chain sequences.

Single TCR cDNA molecules each had their own unique molecular identifier. TCRdb redid the calling of the 5' RACE reads with MiXCR, one entry per CDR3 protein. The sample comprises about 45,000 distinct CDR3 sequences, 12% of which are singletons, and 35% to 45% rests with the top ten. CDR1 is SGHTA and CDR2 is FQGNSA in the germline V gene. The CDR3 length is 13 residues. The germline V and J ends were trimmed by 1 base and 9 bases, with 12 bases remaining between them. This clonotype was detected ten times or more. Sample time point: sample taken at primary tumor resection. Whole RNA, isolated from tumor, nontumor lung or frozen PBMC, was sequenced without prior sorting.

Sequenced here: PBMCs, sampled at surgery. The receptor's source is a female donor with early-stage non-small cell lung cancer. V and J are TRBV7-2 and TRBJ1-1; no firm D call. The CDR3 spells CASSLEGDKKAFF. The DNA for the CDR3 is TGTGCCAGCAGCTTAGAAGGCGACAAGAAAGCTTTCTTT. The whole variable domain, remainder taken from reference TRBV7-2 and TRBJ1-1, is GAGVSQSPSNKVTEKGKDVELRCDPISGHTALYWYRQSLGQGLEFLIYFQGNSAPDKSGLPSDRFSAERTGGSVSTLTIQRTQQEDSAVYLCASSLEGDKKAFFGQGTRLTVV.